The 23 T cell receptor beta chains listed next were all sequenced from one sample in a study of regulatory T cells in long-lasting Graves disease. Time point here: newly diagnosed GD, antithyroid drugs for less than 3 months. Preparation of the TCR library used RNA extracted from PBMCs. iRepertoire HTBI primers and Arm-PCR of CDR3 regions built TCR beta libraries. TCRdb reprocessed the multiplex PCR reads with MiXCR, giving one entry per CDR3 protein. The top ten clones hold roughly 27% of a sample with 350,000 to 450,000 distinct CDR3 sequences, roughly a sixth of them seen once. This sample was shared with a second study, whose subject was T cells in Graves' hyperthyroidism and ophthalmopathy.

Here the sequenced sample was peripheral blood mononuclear cells (PBMCs), taken at new diagnosis, from a patient treated with antithyroid drugs. These receptor sequences come from a man aged 35 to 55 with Graves disease.

The sample holds many counts of this clonotype. The V gene is TRBV20-1, the J gene TRBJ2-5; D remains ambiguous. Germline V gene data show CDR1 as DFQATT and CDR2 as SNEGSKA (reference sequence). V lost 5 bases and J 4 bases, leaving 8 bases between the germline ends. This CDR3 comprises 11 residues. The CDR3 region has the DNA TGCAGTGCTGCCCAGATAGAGACCCAGTACTTC. It yields the protein CSAAQIETQYF.

Comment on this clonotype: A read error is the likely source, as a far larger clone sits one nucleotide away. The rearrangement uses TRBV7-3 and TRBJ2-1; D gene uncertain. The J call may be in error: the DNA end matches TRBJ2-5 better. Germline CDR1 is SGHTA and CDR2 is FQGTGA. The CDR3 contains 13 residues. CDR3 nucleotide sequence: TGTGTCAGCAGCTTGGTGCCTCAAGAGACCCAGTACTTC. Amino acid sequence: CVSSLVPQETQYF.

This clonotype showed up many times. The CDR3 nucleotides are TGCGCCAGCAGCCAGCCCTACAGGGGCAAGAACACTGAAGCTTTCTTT. Residues: CASSQPYRGKNTEAFF. The rearrangement links TRBV5-1 to TRBJ1-1; 7 bases align to TRBD1. CDR3 length equals 16 residues. V lost 4 bases and J lost 1; bases outside the gene matches: 10. Germline lookup yields CDR1 SGHRS and CDR2 YFSETQ.

This clonotype appeared many times. V is TRBV5-1 and J is TRBJ1-1; D perhaps matches TRBD1 (6 bases). The V gene's germline CDR1 is SGHRS and CDR2 YFSETQ. This CDR3 region has 15 residues. V was cut by 0 bases and J by 3 bases, with 12 bases left in between. The CDR3 spells CASSLDTGRDTEAFF. In nucleotides, the CDR3 is TGCGCCAGCAGCTTGGATACAGGGAGGGACACTGAAGCTTTCTTT.

On this clonotype: A read error may account for a junction end that differs from germline. V and J are TRBV6-1 and TRBJ2-7, with 8 bases fitting TRBD1. Germline V gene lookup returns CDR1 MNHNS and CDR2 SASEGT. The CDR3 covers 15 residues. CDR3 DNA sequence: TGTGCCGGCAGTCCTACGGGACAGGACTACTACGAGCAGTACTTC. This codes for CAGSPTGQDYYEQYF.

The genes are TRBV19 and TRBJ1-5; the match to TRBD1 covers 8 bases. The CDR3 is made up of 16 amino acids. CDR1 LNHDA and CDR2 SQIVND come from the germline V gene (reference sequence). V was clipped by 5 bases and J by 2 bases; unmatched bases: 8. The CDR3 loop is CASSASGGLRNQPQHF. The CDR3, as DNA: TGTGCCAGTAGTGCCTCAGGGGGCCTTCGCAATCAGCCCCAGCATTTT.

The CDR3 protein is CASSIDRNYNSPLHF. The CDR3, as DNA: TGTGCCAGCAGCATCGACAGAAACTATAATTCACCCCTCCACTTT. The rearrangement uses TRBV5-5 and TRBJ1-6, with D maybe TRBD1 (5 bases). The germline V gene has CDR1 SGHKS and CDR2 YYEKEE (reference sequence). V gave up 4 bases and J gave up 3 bases, with 11 bases separating them. The CDR3 has 15 residues.

This chain uses TRBV19 with TRBJ1-5; TRBD1 matches at 9 bases. J lost 2 bases, V lost 7 bases, and 9 bases had no gene match. CDR3 size: 16 residues. Germline V gene sequence: CDR1 LNHDA, CDR2 SQIVND (reference sequence). DNA of the CDR3: TGTGCCAGTAAGACAGGGGGTTATTCAGGCAATCAGCCCCAGCATTTT. Amino acid sequence: CASKTGGYSGNQPQHF.

This clonotype was seen a handful of times. The gene calls are TRBV6-2 or TRBV6-3 and TRBJ2-1; no clear D gene. The CDR3 sequence is 11 residues long. The ends were cut back, 9 bases at V and 5 bases at J, with 8 bases in the middle. Germline-derived CDR1 and CDR2 are MNHEY and SVGEGT. The CDR3 here is CASAKNNEQFF. CDR3 coding DNA: TGTGCCAGTGCTAAGAACAATGAGCAGTTCTTC.

The chain uses TRBV7-9 and TRBJ1-2; D is possibly TRBD1 (6 bases). Germline CDR1 and CDR2: SEHNR and FQNEAQ (reference sequence). The CDR3 sequence is 13 residues long. V was shortened by 3 bases and J by 5 bases, with 10 bases between the two germline ends. CDR3 in DNA: TGTGCCAGCAGCTTCGACAGGTTTTATGGCTACACCTTC. This gives the protein CASSFDRFYGYTF.

This clonotype was observed many times. The rearrangement joins TRBV18 to TRBJ2-1; 8 positions agree with TRBD1. V lost 1 base and J lost 0; bases outside the gene matches: 5. The length of the CDR3 is 17 residues. Germline CDR1 reads KGHSH; CDR2 reads LQKENI. The CDR3 loop reads CASSPRRQGSSYNEQFF. CDR3 bases: TGTGCCAGCTCACCACGGAGACAGGGGAGCTCCTACAATGAGCAGTTCTTC.

This clonotype was seen a few times. The chain carries TRBV5-1 and TRBJ1-2, with 8 bases aligning to TRBD1. CDR3 size: 14 residues. Germline CDR1 SGHRS, CDR2 YFSETQ. J gave up 5 bases and V 4 bases, and 7 bases lay outside the gene matches. The CDR3 protein is CASSPAGGRYGYTF. CDR3 DNA: TGCGCCAGCAGCCCTGCAGGGGGCAGGTATGGCTACACCTTC.

This clonotype was picked up many times. The chain joins TRBV10-3 to TRBJ2-1, with D tentatively TRBD1 (6 bases). V lost 2 bases to trimming and J lost 9 bases, with 17 bases between them. The CDR3 totals 15 residues. Germline assignment: CDR1 ENHRY and CDR2 SYGVKD. CDR3 sequence reads: CAISEGGFFSGEQFF. DNA of the CDR3: TGTGCCATCAGTGAGGGGGGCTTTTTTTCTGGTGAGCAGTTCTTC.

This clonotype was observed at least ten times. The chain is built from TRBV6-5 and TRBJ2-5; 7 bases agree with TRBD1. CDR1 is MNHEY and CDR2 is SVGAGI in the germline V gene. The CDR3 runs 15 residues. With 0 bases clipped from V and 4 bases from J, the junction kept 5 bases outside the gene matches. CDR3 sequence: CASSYSDRVGETQYF. The CDR3 coding sequence is TGTGCCAGCAGTTACTCAGACAGGGTGGGAGAGACCCAGTACTTC.

This clonotype was picked up a small number of times. The V and J genes are TRBV7-8 and TRBJ2-3; 8 bases are shared with TRBD2. Germline trimming cut 2 bases from V and 8 bases from J; bases unmatched to any gene: 12. This CDR3 region has 16 residues. Germline V gene data show CDR1 as SGHVS and CDR2 as FQNEAQ. As DNA, the CDR3 is TGTGCCAGCAGCTTATCCTACCGGGGGGGAGGGGGTACGCAGTATTTT. Its translation is CASSLSYRGGGGTQYF. The entire variable domain, with the rest obtained from reference TRBV7-8 and TRBJ2-3, is as follows: GAGVSQSPRYKVAKRGQDVALRCDPISGHVSLFWYQQALGQGPEFLTYFQNEAQLDKSGLPSDRFFAERPEGSVSTLKIQRTQQEDSAVYLCASSLSYRGGGGTQYFGPGTRLTVL.

This clonotype showed up many times. The junction departs from germline at one end; a sequencing error may be responsible. This chain uses TRBV7-2 with TRBJ2-7, with D maybe TRBD1 (5 bases). The germline V gene encodes CDR1 SGHTA and CDR2 FQGNSA. The CDR3 extends over 13 amino acids. The chain's CDR3 is CASSLGQSSEQYF. In DNA form, the CDR3 reads TGTGCCAGCAGCTTAGGACAGTCCTCCGAGCAGTACTTC.

This clonotype appeared once. The chain couples TRBV5-1 to TRBJ2-5, with 8 bases matching TRBD2. V was clipped by 4 bases and J by 4 bases; unmatched bases: 12. Germline V gene lookup returns CDR1 SGHRS and CDR2 YFSETQ. The length of the CDR3 is 16 residues. DNA of the CDR3: TGCGCCAGCAGCAGGAGCGGGGGCGCCGATGGAGAGACCCAGTACTTC. Translation: CASSRSGGADGETQYF.

This clonotype has ten or more counts. This chain joins TRBV20-1 and TRBJ2-3; perhaps D is TRBD1 or TRBD2 (6 bases each). Germline V gene sequence: CDR1 DFQATT, CDR2 SNEGSKA (reference sequence). The CDR3 spans 15 residues. V lost 5 bases and J 2 bases, leaving 17 bases between the germline ends. For the CDR3, the DNA is TGCAGTGCTCTCCGACTAGGGGGGTCCACAGATACGCAGTATTTT. This sequence encodes CSALRLGGSTDTQYF.

This clonotype has just one count. It may be a read error: a sequence one base away is much more abundant. The chain links TRBV6-1 to TRBJ2-5; D remains ambiguous. Germline values: CDR1 MNHNS, CDR2 SASEGT. This CDR3 has 13 amino acids. The CDR3 loop is CASGEAYVGTQYF. The CDR3, as DNA: TGTGCCAGCGGTGAAGCGTACGTGGGGACCCAGTACTTC.

Regarding this clonotype: A read error may be the cause here, since a much bigger clone is one base away. The chain carries TRBV6-2 or TRBV6-3 and TRBJ2-5, with 10 bases that match TRBD2. Germline V gene lookup returns CDR1 MNHEY and CDR2 SVGEGT. J was trimmed by 11 bases and V by 7 bases; bases with no gene match: 19. The CDR3 has 16 amino acids. CDR3 region: CASTPKAGGIYNEQYF. DNA of the CDR3: TGTGCCAGCACCCCCAAAGCGGGGGGGATCTACAATGAGCAGTACTTC.

The chain combines TRBV10-3 with TRBJ1-2, with 8 bases that match TRBD1. Germline trimming cut 6 bases from V and 5 bases from J; bases unmatched to any gene: 5. Germline V gene sequence: CDR1 ENHRY, CDR2 SYGVKD. The CDR3 has 13 residues. CDR3 DNA: TGTGCCATCAGGGGGACAGGTTTTTATGGCTACACCTTC. This gives the protein CAIRGTGFYGYTF.

This clonotype was counted ten times or more. The V and J genes are TRBV11-3 and TRBJ2-3; 8 bases line up with TRBD1. There are 16 residues in the CDR3. V shed 3 bases, J shed 3 bases, and the junction held 8 bases outside the gene matches. Germline V lookup: CDR1 SGHNT, CDR2 YENEEA. CDR3 amino acids: CASSFRTGGTTDTQYF. CDR3 nucleotides: TGTGCCAGCAGCTTCCGTACAGGGGGGACAACAGATACGCAGTATTTT.

This clonotype was counted at least ten times. J is TRBJ2-7 and V is TRBV20-1, with 11 bases identical to TRBD2. Germline V gene data show CDR1 as DFQATT and CDR2 as SNEGSKA (reference sequence). The CDR3 length is 15 residues. After removal of 2 bases from V and 2 bases from J, the junction contained 5 bases not matched to a gene. CDR3 sequence: CSARRTSGGTYEQYF. Here the CDR3 DNA reads TGCAGTGCTAGACGTACTAGCGGGGGAACCTACGAGCAGTACTTC.